The sequence of this TCR beta chain was determined in a study of shared clonotypes between healthy human individuals. The CDR3 runs to 13 residues. The germline V gene encodes CDR1 SEHNR and CDR2 FQNEAQ (reference sequence). V was shortened by 5 bases and J by 13 bases, with 20 bases between the two germline ends. This clone occurred a few times. TCRdb keeps only in-frame clones here, not all; method: immunoSEQ multiplex PCR. The sample lists roughly 650,000 clones; 95% to 98% were seen once. The sequencing input was naive CD4+ T cells sorted from blood. Noted subset: CD45RA+ positively selected. The J gene is TRBJ1-2, the V gene TRBV7-9, with no clear D. This clonotype was sampled from a woman aged 25-40 years in good health. CDR3 loop: CASSPGPARGLTF. As DNA, the CDR3 is TGTGCCAGCAGCCCTGGGCCTGCTCGGGGTCTCACCTTC. The full variable domain, its missing parts supplied by reference TRBV7-9 and TRBJ1-2, is DTGVSQNPRHKITKRGQNVTFRCDPISEHNRLYWYRQTLGQGPEFLTYFQNEAQLEKSRLLSDRFSAERPKGSFSTLEIQRTEQGDSAMYLCASSPGPARGLTFGSGTRLTVV.